These 28 T cell receptor beta chains originate from one sample sequenced in a study of OX40 agonist ivuxolimab in advanced cancers. Using immunoSEQ multiplex PCR, the repertoire was profiled, and TCRdb retains in-frame clones only, with some absent. The table shows about 22,000 clones, with around 77% occurring only once. The input for sequencing was CD4+ or CD8+ T cells sorted from blood, taken in a trial of the OX40 agonist ivuxolimab. These receptors were obtained from an adult with an advanced solid tumor such as melanoma, head and neck, liver or kidney cancer.

The rearrangement uses TRBV4-2 and TRBJ2-5, with 8 bases aligning to TRBD2. The end of the DNA aligns better with TRBJ2-7, so the J call may be wrong. Germline values: CDR1 LGHNA, CDR2 YNFKEQ. This CDR3 is 16 amino acids long. CDR3 coding DNA: TGTGCCAGCAGCCAAGACCTCGGGGGGGGATCCTACGAGCAGTACTTC. Its translation is CASSQDLGGGSYEQYF.

The V gene is TRBV19, the J gene TRBJ2-3; TRBD2 agrees at 8 bases. V was clipped by 5 bases and J by 3 bases; unmatched bases: 4. Germline-derived CDR1 and CDR2 are LNHDA and SQIVND (reference sequence). The CDR3 runs to 14 residues. The CDR3 reads CASSQASGTDTQYF. CDR3 nucleotides: TGTGCCAGTAGTCAGGCTAGCGGGACAGATACGCAGTATTTT. The variable domain in full, with the rest retrieved from reference TRBV19 and TRBJ2-3, is DGGITQSPKYLFRKEGQNVTLSCEQNLNHDAMYWYRQDPGQGLRLIYYSQIVNDFQKGDIAEGYSVSREKKESFPLTVTSAQKNPTAFYLCASSQASGTDTQYFGPGTRLTVL.

The chain links TRBV7-9 to TRBJ2-7; D remains unclear. Germline V CDR1 and CDR2: SEHNR, FQNEAQ (reference sequence). This CDR3 comprises 13 residues. V shed 5 bases and J shed 6 bases, with 14 bases lying between them. CDR3 in DNA: TGTGCCAGCAGCCCCCTGCTGTCGGGCGAGCAGTACTTC. As protein: CASSPLLSGEQYF.

The chain combines TRBV7-9 with TRBJ1-1; the D is unclear. The CDR3 has 12 amino acids. V was clipped by 5 bases and J by 0 bases, with 4 bases between them. Germline CDR1 and CDR2: SEHNR and FQNEAQ (reference sequence). The CDR3 nucleotides are TGTGCCAGCAGCCGAGTGAACACTGAAGCTTTCTTT. Protein product: CASSRVNTEAFF.

This chain joins TRBV30 and TRBJ1-4; D uncertain. The V gene's germline CDR1 is GTSNPN and CDR2 SVGIG (reference sequence). The length of the CDR3 is 12 residues. V was clipped by 0 bases and J by 8 bases, with 7 bases between them. CDR3 sequence reads: CAWSVLREKLFF. DNA of the CDR3: TGTGCCTGGAGTGTATTGCGGGAAAAACTGTTTTTT.

The genes are TRBV7-2 and TRBJ1-1, with D hard to call. The CDR3 consists of 13 residues. The V gene lost 5 bases and the J gene lost 1 base, with 8 bases spanning the gap. Germline assignment: CDR1 SGHTA and CDR2 FQGNSA. CDR3 loop: CASSHRENTEAFF. The CDR3 DNA is TGTGCCAGCAGCCACCGGGAGAACACTGAAGCTTTCTTT.

The chain combines TRBV7-9 with TRBJ1-2; 10 bases fit TRBD1. V trimming: 6 bases; J trimming: 6 bases; junction bases outside the gene matches: 7. From germline, CDR1 is SEHNR and CDR2 FQNEAQ (reference sequence). The CDR3 length is 14 residues. The CDR3 coding sequence is TGTGCCAGCAGAGAACCGGGACAGGGGAATGGCTACACCTTC. Its protein product is CASREPGQGNGYTF. The entire variable domain, with the rest obtained from reference TRBV7-9 and TRBJ1-2, is as follows: DTGVSQNPRHKITKRGQNVTFRCDPISEHNRLYWYRQTLGQGPEFLTYFQNEAQLEKSRLLSDRFSAERPKGSFSTLEIQRTEQGDSAMYLCASREPGQGNGYTFGSGTRLTVV.

To note about this clone: One end of the junction is discordant with germline, which a read error may explain. This chain connects TRBV5-8 to TRBJ2-7; 9 bases fit TRBD1. The germline CDR1 and CDR2 sequences are SGHTS and YDEGEE. The CDR3 sequence is 14 residues long. This CDR3 reads CASSSDRGSYKQYF. The CDR3 DNA sequence: TGTGCCAGCAGCTCGGACAGGGGAAGCTACAAGCAGTACTTC.

DNA for the CDR3: TGTGCCAGCAGCTCCACCAACCCGGGCCGAGGGGATACGCAGTATTTT. The encoded protein is CASSSTNPGRGDTQYF. V gene TRBV11-2 combines with J gene TRBJ2-3, with a tentative D call TRBD2 (5 bases). This CDR3 is built from 16 residues. Trimming pared 4 bases from V and 6 bases from J, leaving 20 bases between. The germline gives CDR1 SGHAT, CDR2 FQNNGV.

J is TRBJ2-7 and V is TRBV2; D is perhaps TRBD1 (5 bases). The CDR3 sequence is 13 residues long. Germline V gene data show CDR1 as SNHLY and CDR2 as FYNNEI. Trimming took 1 base from V and 3 from J, leaving 7 bases between them. CDR3 region: CASSEGGLYEQYF. DNA for the CDR3: TGTGCCAGCAGTGAAGGGGGCCTCTACGAGCAGTACTTC.

The chain links TRBV5-6 to TRBJ2-1; D is unclear. V shed 4 bases and J shed 0 bases, with 14 bases lying between them. Germline lookup yields CDR1 SGHDT and CDR2 YYEEEE. The CDR3 contains 16 residues. Here the CDR3 reads CASSRAFAASYNEQFF. CDR3 DNA: TGTGCCAGCAGCCGAGCCTTCGCGGCCTCCTACAATGAGCAGTTCTTC. Full variable domain (remainder filled in from reference TRBV5-6 and TRBJ2-1): DAGVTQSPTHLIKTRGQQVTLRCSPKSGHDTVSWYQQALGQGPQFIFQYYEEEERQRGNFPDRFSGHQFPNYSSELNVNALLLGDSALYLCASSRAFAASYNEQFFGPGTRLTVL.

The chain carries TRBV19 and TRBJ1-2, with D unclear. Germline-derived CDR1 and CDR2 are LNHDA and SQIVND (reference sequence). V lost 3 bases to trimming and J lost 8 bases, with 13 bases between them. This CDR3 has 13 amino acids. The DNA for the CDR3 is TGTGCCAGTAGTATCGGGAGATTTCGGGGCTACACCTTC. Translated: CASSIGRFRGYTF.

The chain employs TRBV7-6 and TRBJ1-4, with D perhaps TRBD1 (6 bases). Germline V CDR1 and CDR2: SGHVS, FNYEAQ. The CDR3 extends over 15 amino acids. V lost 6 bases to trimming and J lost 4 bases, with 15 bases between them. The CDR3 bases are TGTGCCAGCAGTCACGCGACAGGCCTTAATGAAAAACTGTTTTTT. Translating gives CASSHATGLNEKLFF.

This chain uses TRBV19 with TRBJ2-1; 9 bases map to TRBD2. CDR1 and CDR2 (germline): LNHDA, SQIVND (reference sequence). The CDR3 has 15 amino acids. Trimming removed 6 bases from V and 8 bases from J; junction bases left unmatched: 11. The CDR3 reads CASRSRRGGRDEQFF. CDR3 bases: TGTGCCAGTAGGTCACGGCGGGGGGGCCGAGATGAGCAGTTCTTC. Full variable domain (remainder filled in from reference TRBV19 and TRBJ2-1): DGGITQSPKYLFRKEGQNVTLSCEQNLNHDAMYWYRQDPGQGLRLIYYSQIVNDFQKGDIAEGYSVSREKKESFPLTVTSAQKNPTAFYLCASRSRRGGRDEQFFGPGTRLTVL.

The J gene is TRBJ1-6, the V gene TRBV5-1, with TRBD1 identical over 7 bases. This CDR3 is built from 13 residues. The V and J ends lost 3 bases and 14 bases, in that order; junction bases with no gene match: 8. Germline V CDR1 and CDR2: SGHRS, YFSETQ. The CDR3, as DNA: TGCGCCAGCAGCTGGACAGGCGCAGGGACCCTCCACTTT. The encoded protein is CASSWTGAGTLHF.

The chain carries TRBV14 and TRBJ2-1; 7 nucleotides match TRBD2. The CDR3 has 17 residues. The junction had 7 bases not matched to a gene; V was cut back by 0 bases and J by 2 bases. Looked up from germline, CDR1 is SGHDN and CDR2 is FVKESK. CDR3 loop: CASSQDLGGGPYNEQFF. The CDR3 DNA is TGTGCCAGCAGCCAAGATCTGGGCGGGGGACCCTACAATGAGCAGTTCTTC.

This CDR3 is CASSEISGASNYGYTF. The CDR3 coding sequence is TGCGCCAGCAGCGAAATTTCAGGGGCCTCTAACTATGGCTACACCTTC. The chain links TRBV4-3 to TRBJ1-2, with D possibly being TRBD1 (6 bases). Trimming pared 5 bases from V and 0 bases from J, leaving 16 bases between. The CDR3 loop spans 16 amino acids. Germline V gene lookup returns CDR1 LGHNA and CDR2 YSLEER.

This clone appeared a few times. V and J are TRBV7-9 and TRBJ1-4; D possibly corresponds to TRBD1 (6 bases). The CDR3 has 14 amino acids. V lost 5 bases to trimming and J lost 5 bases, with 12 bases between them. CDR1 and CDR2 from the germline V gene are SEHNR and FQNEAQ (reference sequence). CDR3 protein: CASSPGRGNEKLFF. CDR3 DNA sequence: TGTGCCAGCAGCCCGGGAAGGGGGAATGAAAAACTGTTTTTT.

By sample fraction, this clone is medium-sized. This chain links TRBV5-1 with TRBJ1-2; no firm D call. CDR3 length equals 14 residues. Germline lookup yields CDR1 SGHRS and CDR2 YFSETQ. Trimming removed 1 base from V and 4 bases from J, with 11 bases in between. Written as DNA, the CDR3 is TGCGCCAGCAGCTTGATGGGGAACCTCTATGGCTACACCTTC. As protein: CASSLMGNLYGYTF.

The CDR3 sequence is CASSLLAGGPNEQFF. In DNA form, the CDR3 reads TGTGCCAGCAGTTTACTAGCGGGGGGGCCCAATGAGCAGTTCTTC. This chain joins TRBV28 and TRBJ2-1; 12 positions match TRBD2. With 2 bases clipped from V and 6 bases from J, the junction kept 2 bases outside the gene matches. Germline V lookup: CDR1 MDHEN, CDR2 SYDVKM. This CDR3 is built from 15 residues.

This chain joins TRBV27 and TRBJ1-2, with 9 bases lining up with TRBD1. The CDR3 runs 13 residues. The germline CDR1 and CDR2 sequences are MNHEY and SMNVEV (reference sequence). The V and J ends lost 5 bases and 6 bases, in that order; junction bases with no gene match: 4. The CDR3 loop is CASSINRGHGYTF. CDR3 coding DNA: TGTGCCAGCAGTATCAACAGGGGGCATGGCTACACCTTC.

The rearrangement joins TRBV4-3 to TRBJ1-1; unclear D gene. V gave up 5 bases and J gave up 7 bases, with 11 bases separating them. The CDR3 is made up of 12 amino acids. Germline V gene data show CDR1 as LGHNA and CDR2 as YSLEER. The CDR3 loop is CASSGGAGEAFF. DNA for the CDR3: TGCGCCAGCAGCGGAGGAGCAGGTGAAGCTTTCTTT.

V and J are TRBV19 and TRBJ1-3; D uncertain. Trimming removed 0 bases at V and 2 bases at J, with 17 bases between. The CDR3 length is 18 residues. Germline CDR1 and CDR2: LNHDA and SQIVND (reference sequence). The CDR3 nucleotides are TGTGCCAGTAGTATAGATCATGTGTCCTACCTCCCTGGAAACACCATATATTTT. Its protein is CASSIDHVSYLPGNTIYF.

The CDR3 loop reads CASGLPPRNEQFF. As DNA, the CDR3 is TGTGCTAGTGGTTTGCCACCTAGGAATGAGCAGTTCTTC. This chain connects TRBV12-5 to TRBJ2-1, with D unresolved. Germline-derived CDR1 and CDR2 are LGHNT and FRNRAP. The CDR3 is 13 residues long. V was cut by 2 bases and J by 7 bases, with 9 bases left in between.

The rearrangement uses TRBV6-5 and TRBJ2-6; D is ambiguous. V lost 5 bases and J 0 bases, leaving 5 bases between the germline ends. The CDR3 spans 14 residues. Germline V gives CDR1 MNHEY, CDR2 SVGAGI. CDR3 nucleotide sequence: TGTGCCAGCAGTACGTCCTCTGGGGCCAACGTCCTGACTTTC. It translates to CASSTSSGANVLTF.

This clone was seen only a few times. The chain links TRBV10-3 to TRBJ1-2; D unresolved. Germline V gene lookup returns CDR1 ENHRY and CDR2 SYGVKD. V lost 10 bases, J lost 7 bases, and 16 bases lay in between. The CDR3 contains 12 residues. The CDR3 DNA reads TGTGCCACCCCTGAGGGTAGAGGTGGCTACACCTTC. Amino acid sequence: CATPEGRGGYTF.

The V and J genes are TRBV11-2 and TRBJ1-2; a possible D gene is TRBD1 (5 bases). Trimming left V 5 bases short and J 6 bases short, with 19 bases between. The length of the CDR3 is 15 residues. The V gene's germline CDR1 is SGHAT and CDR2 FQNNGV. CDR3 nucleotide sequence: TGTGCCAGCAGCCAAAATGTCCGGGACGGCGATGGCTACACCTTC. Translation: CASSQNVRDGDGYTF.

V gene TRBV9 combines with J gene TRBJ2-1, with a weak D call TRBD1 (6 bases). Germline values: CDR1 SGDLS, CDR2 YYNGEE. The CDR3 is 15 amino acids. V was pared by 3 bases and J by 3 bases, with 13 bases between. As DNA, the CDR3 is TGTGCCAGCAGCGACCAGGGGTTTCGCTACAATGAGCAGTTCTTC. The encoded protein is CASSDQGFRYNEQFF.